This TCR beta chain was sequenced during a study of beta chain features in type 1 diabetes (dated by TCRdb to the late 2010s). With respect to the entire study: Patients and healthy donors did not differ in mean age, gender distribution, total cell number or subset yield. A total of about 110,000,000 sorted cells were examined across all samples, and a strong correlation was observed between cell number per subset and RNA yield. The study compared TCRB repertoires of sorted circulating CD4+ T cell subsets between recently diagnosed type 1 diabetes patients and matched healthy donors. Regulatory and stem cell-like memory subsets were obtained from only 8 patients and roughly 8 healthy donors, while naive and central memory subsets were obtained from all 30 or so donors.

Overall study results and their limits: Naive, central memory and regulatory TCRB repertoires appeared to be more similar among patients than among healthy donors. Shorter templates might be favored by PCR, yet because patient and control samples were amplified and corrected together, any such skew would affect both groups equally. Type 1 diabetes patients showed a moderate but significant shortening of TCRB CDR3 length in all four CD4+ subsets. Patients with type 1 diabetes made fewer insertions and deleted more nucleotides at VDJ recombination sites, implying thymic rearrangement abnormalities. HLA sub-analyses involved small numbers of individuals, so any influence of HLA type on TCRB rearrangement remained unresolved. Because cDNA rather than genomic DNA was sequenced, highly expressing activated cells could have been over-represented, although no difference in activation and CD3 levels was found between groups.

This clone came up a few times. The specificity of this receptor is unknown. There are no base qualities to consult, and no much larger clone falls within one base. All of the isolated RNA was reverse transcribed with the High Capacity cDNA Reverse Transcription Kit, so expressed TCRB transcripts were sequenced. Naive, central memory and regulatory T cell samples underwent deep immunoSEQ sequencing, averaging roughly 3.3 million total reads per sample. After sorted cells were lysed in RLT buffer, RNA was extracted with DNase-treated RNeasy Micro or Mini kits, with the choice depending on cell number. To prevent cross-contamination, every cell subset was processed on its own, while patient and healthy donor samples were processed together. The immunoSEQ multiplex PCR was used to amplify TCRB sequences from cDNA, generating 87-bp fragments that spanned the CDR3 region. Sequencing of the amplicons was done on the Illumina HiSeq platform. In the original analysis: Synthetic template baselines were used to correct PCR bias computationally, reads within Hamming distance 2 were collapsed, and singletons that could not be merged were discarded. By aligning reads against IMGT, V, D and J genes, CDR3 length, and insertions or deletions at six rearrangement sites were assigned. Within each subset, clonotype counts were normalized to the number of sorted cells before true diversity and Gini coefficients were calculated with the tcR R package. The overlap coefficient, calculated on TCRB nucleotide sequences, was used to quantify repertoire sharing. Out-of-frame TCRB sequences from naive cells were analyzed as a proxy for the pre-selection repertoire. TCRdb carries this immuneACCESS record with in-frame sequences only. Its versions omit some clonotypes, under half of them owing to an unresolved V gene in the studies checked, with the rest unexplained. V, J and clone size are those of that table, while D and trimming were read from the DNA. The sample table holds over 350,000 clones, of which more than 13% were seen once. The ten largest clonotypes hold 0.019% of the sample.

CDR1 and CDR2, looked up from the germline V gene, are SGHRS and YFSETQ. V loses 4 bases, J loses 2 bases, and the germline ends lie 12 bases apart. From cysteine to phenylalanine, the CDR3 is 14 amino acids long. The only DNA kept is the CDR3, 42 bases in frame from the first base. A single peripheral blood draw of 95 to 150 mL on average was collected from each donor into heparinised tubes. A BD FACSAria II and a panel including CD45RO, CCR7, CD25, CD127, CD95 and CD27 were used to sort naive, central memory, regulatory and stem cell-like memory CD4+ T cells. Every sorted population had a purity above 95%. Right away, PBMCs were isolated by Lymphoprep density gradient centrifugation and were stained directly, with no culture step. So that batch effects would be minimized, each experiment stained and sorted samples in pairs, pairing one healthy donor with one patient.

This TCR was sampled from a woman younger than 30 in good health. The rearranged chain carries TRBV5-1 and TRBJ1-2; tentative D gene TRBD1, with 6 bases matching. The sample was naive CD4+ T cells from blood. This sample's cell subset or site label indicates: true naive CD4+ T cells. The DNA sequence is TGCGCCAGCAGCCCCGGACAGACCAACTATGGCTACACCTTC. Protein translation: CASSPGQTNYGYTF.